This entry lists 21 T cell receptor beta chains sequenced from one sample in a study of CD4 T cells in relation to SARS-CoV-2 and coronaviruses. Profiled with immunoSEQ multiplex PCR; TCRdb holds only in-frame clones, not every one. The table includes some 21,000 clones, less than 80% detected once. These receptors are not linked to any known antigen. The unexposed donors gave CD4+ T cells in about 2010-2019, prior to COVID-19. Isolation of CD4+ T cells took place after approximately 11 days in culture. Material for sequencing was CD4+ T cells from PBMCs, cultured in vitro. The receptors come from a human donor in good health.

The table lists this clone with a count of one. V and J are TRBV3-1 (or the pseudogene TRBV3-2) and TRBJ2-1, with unresolved D. This CDR3 has 15 amino acids. CDR1 and CDR2 from the germline V gene are LGHDT and YNNKEL (reference sequence). V was clipped by 0 bases and J by 5 bases, with 11 bases between them. CDR3 residues: CASSQDFRGNNEQFF. The CDR3 coding sequence is TGTGCCAGCAGCCAAGATTTTAGAGGAAACAATGAGCAGTTCTTC.

The V call is TRBV9, the J call TRBJ2-7; TRBD2 agrees at 7 bases. The CDR3 consists of 15 residues. The V gene end was trimmed by 0 bases and the J gene end by 3 bases; junction bases not matched to a gene: 6. Per the germline V gene, CDR1 is SGDLS and CDR2 is YYNGEE. CDR3 coding DNA: TGTGCCAGCAGCGTAGAGGCTAGCGGATTCTACGAGCAGTACTTC. It is translated as CASSVEASGFYEQYF.

In its sample, this clone was seen a few times. This rearrangement joins TRBV28 to TRBJ2-7; D is uncertain. The V end was cut by 10 bases, the J end by 0 bases, with 13 bases between. Germline V gene data show CDR1 as MDHEN and CDR2 as SYDVKM. The CDR3 is made up of 13 amino acids. This CDR3 is CATYSSSSYEQYF. As DNA, the CDR3 is TGTGCCACCTACTCCTCCTCCTCCTACGAGCAGTACTTC. Combining the CDR3 with reference TRBV28 and TRBJ2-7 gives the whole variable domain DVKVTQSSRYLVKRTGEKVFLECVQDMDHENMFWYRQDPGLGLRLIYFSYDVKMKEKGDIPEGYSVSREKKERFSLILESASTNQTSMYLCATYSSSSYEQYFGPGTRLTVT.

The count of this clone is one. V is TRBV6-4 and J is TRBJ2-1; 7 bases fit TRBD2. Per germline, CDR1 MRHNA and CDR2 SNTAGT. The CDR3 consists of 16 residues. V was clipped by 0 bases and J by 0 bases; unmatched bases: 2. The CDR3 spells CASSDSSSGSYNEQFF. DNA for the CDR3: TGTGCCAGCAGTGACTCCTCTAGCGGCTCCTACAATGAGCAGTTCTTC.

The J gene is TRBJ2-7, the V gene TRBV2; D call uncertain. Trimming took 4 bases from V and 3 from J, leaving 4 bases between them. CDR3 length: 11 residues. Germline-derived CDR1 and CDR2 are SNHLY and FYNNEI. CDR3 sequence: CASSGNYEQYF. The CDR3 coding sequence is TGTGCCAGCAGTGGTAACTACGAGCAGTACTTC.

V usage is TRBV13 and J usage is TRBJ1-5, with no clear D. The CDR3 extends over 14 amino acids. The germline V and J ends were trimmed by 5 bases and 10 bases, with 18 bases remaining between them. The germline V gene has CDR1 PRHDT and CDR2 FYEKMQ (reference sequence). The CDR3 loop reads CASSHLTIPTPQHF. CDR3 in DNA: TGTGCCAGCAGCCACCTGACAATTCCTACTCCCCAGCATTTT.

By sample fraction, this clone is large. Distinct nucleotide sequences in the sample also encode this CDR3. The rearrangement joins TRBV3-1 (or the pseudogene TRBV3-2) to TRBJ2-1; unclear D gene. The germline V and J ends were trimmed by 8 bases and 1 base, with 9 bases remaining between them. Looked up from germline, CDR1 is LGHDT and CDR2 is YNNKEL (reference sequence). The CDR3 is 13 amino acids. The CDR3 loop is CASRGLSYNEQFF. Here the CDR3 DNA reads TGTGCCAGCCGTGGATTGTCCTACAATGAGCAGTTCTTC.

The chain recombines TRBV6-4 with TRBJ2-1; 9 bases line up with TRBD2. Germline CDR1 MRHNA, CDR2 SNTAGT. The CDR3 loop spans 16 amino acids. Trimming at V came to 0 bases and at J to 6 bases, leaving 6 bases not matched to a gene. CDR3 amino acids: CASSDSQGLAFNEQFF. The CDR3 nucleotides are TGTGCCAGCAGTGACTCACAGGGACTAGCCTTCAATGAGCAGTTCTTC.

In its sample, this clone was seen a few times. The J gene is TRBJ2-5, the V gene TRBV19; no definite D call. Between the trimmed V and J ends, which lost 5 bases and 2 bases, there was a span of 6 bases. Per the germline V gene, CDR1 is LNHDA and CDR2 is SQIVND (reference sequence). This CDR3 is built from 12 residues. The CDR3 DNA reads TGTGCCAGTAGTCGGAGTCAAGAGACCCAGTACTTC. Protein product: CASSRSQETQYF.

V and J are TRBV6-5 and TRBJ2-7, with TRBD2 matching 11 bases. J gave up 3 bases and V 5 bases, and 6 bases lay outside the gene matches. Germline V CDR1 and CDR2: MNHEY, SVGAGI. The CDR3 sequence is 15 residues long. CDR3 in amino acids: CASSTPGLADYEQYF. The CDR3 bases are TGTGCCAGCAGTACCCCGGGACTAGCGGACTACGAGCAGTACTTC.

The gene calls are TRBV18 and TRBJ2-1, with unresolved D. Germline CDR1 reads KGHSH; CDR2 reads LQKENI. This CDR3 region has 14 residues. Trimming took off 4 bases at V and 3 bases at J, with 10 bases between the two ends. CDR3 DNA sequence: TGTGCCAGCTCACTATCGGACGGCTACAATGAGCAGTTCTTC. Translating it yields CASSLSDGYNEQFF.

This CDR3 is CASSLNRDRGGYTF. The DNA for the CDR3 is TGCGCCAGCAGCCTCAACCGGGACAGGGGCGGCTACACCTTC. This rearrangement joins TRBV5-1 to TRBJ1-2, with TRBD1 matching 10 bases. The trim removed 4 bases at V and 8 bases at J, leaving 8 bases unmatched. Germline V CDR1 and CDR2: SGHRS, YFSETQ. This CDR3 has 14 residues.

This chain uses TRBV9 with TRBJ1-6, with 7 nucleotides matching TRBD1. Per the germline V gene, CDR1 is SGDLS and CDR2 is YYNGEE. The J segment lost 6 bases and the V segment lost 4 bases, leaving 7 bases of the junction unmatched. CDR3 length: 15 amino acids. Here the CDR3 reads CASSSTGIGNSPLHF. The DNA of the CDR3 is TGTGCCAGCAGCTCGACAGGGATTGGTAATTCACCCCTCCACTTT.

This clone appeared a few times. The genes are TRBV3-1 (or the pseudogene TRBV3-2) and TRBJ1-2, with TRBD1 matching over 9 bases. The J segment lost 8 bases and the V segment lost 4 bases, leaving 5 bases of the junction unmatched. Germline V gives CDR1 LGHDT, CDR2 YNNKEL (reference sequence). This CDR3 comprises 13 residues. CDR3 residues: CASSPGQGRGYTF. The CDR3 nucleotides are TGTGCCAGCAGCCCCGGACAGGGGAGAGGCTACACCTTC.

The CDR3 nucleotides are TGTGCCAGCAGCTTAGTGGTCGGCGCAGCAGAGACCCAGTACTTC. Its translation is CASSLVVGAAETQYF. The V and J genes are TRBV11-1 and TRBJ2-5, with D uncertain. V lost 1 base, J lost 4 bases, and 13 bases lay in between. The CDR3 is 15 amino acids. Germline V gene data show CDR1 as SGHAT and CDR2 as FQDESV (reference sequence).

The chain carries TRBV27 and TRBJ1-1, with unresolved D. CDR3 length: 12 residues. Germline CDR1 is MNHEY and CDR2 is SMNVEV (reference sequence). Trimming removed 6 bases from V and 11 bases from J, with 16 bases in between. CDR3 nucleotides: TGTGCCAGCAGCCCGGACCGGAGGGCTGCTTTCTTT. It translates to CASSPDRRAAFF.

The chain links TRBV9 to TRBJ2-1; 8 positions agree with TRBD2. The CDR3 is 15 residues long. Germline V gives CDR1 SGDLS, CDR2 YYNGEE. With V trimmed by 3 bases and J by 9 bases, 11 bases remained unmatched. In nucleotides, the CDR3 is TGTGCCAGCAGCGCGGGGGGACTAGTCTCTCCTGAGCAGTTCTTC. Translation gives CASSAGGLVSPEQFF.

The table lists this clone with a few counts. The chain carries TRBV14 and TRBJ1-6; TRBD1 might be the D (6 bases). From germline, CDR1 is SGHDN and CDR2 FVKESK. This CDR3 has 15 amino acids. Trimming left V 3 bases short and J 5 bases short, with 11 bases between. The CDR3 region is CASSQLTGDNSPLHF. CDR3 DNA sequence: TGTGCCAGCAGCCAGCTGACAGGTGATAATTCACCCCTCCACTTT.

The table lists this clone with a count of one. J is TRBJ2-7 and V is TRBV11-2; a possible D gene is TRBD2 (6 bases). Germline V gene sequence: CDR1 SGHAT, CDR2 FQNNGV. The V end was cut by 2 bases, the J end by 1 base, with 18 bases between. This CDR3 region has 17 residues. The CDR3 DNA sequence: TGTGCCAGCAGCTTATCCGGATCGGGAGTGGGTTCCTACGAGCAGTACTTC. This translates into CASSLSGSGVGSYEQYF.

Here the CDR3 reads CASSSRTESYGYTF. CDR3 bases: TGTGCCAGCAGCTCACGGACAGAAAGCTATGGCTACACCTTC. The J gene is TRBJ1-2, the V gene TRBV5-6; possible D gene TRBD1, 6 bases. Trimming stripped 3 bases from V and 4 bases from J, with 13 bases between. Germline values: CDR1 SGHDT, CDR2 YYEEEE. This CDR3 has 14 residues.

The chain has TRBV28 and TRBJ2-3; D perhaps matches TRBD2 (7 bases). Germline assignment: CDR1 MDHEN and CDR2 SYDVKM. CDR3 length: 14 amino acids. The ends were cut back, 2 bases at V and 2 bases at J, with 8 bases in the middle. This chain's CDR3 is CASSLAGATDTQYF. The CDR3 DNA reads as TGTGCCAGCAGTTTAGCGGGGGCCACAGATACGCAGTATTTT.